These 19 T cell receptor beta chains came from one sample sequenced in a study of response to subunit inactivated influenza vaccine. TCRdb reprocessed the RT-PCR reads via MiXCR and lists one record per CDR3 protein. The sample holds roughly 760,000 distinct CDR3 sequences, around 20% seen once. Material: PBMCs from blood, obtained 5 to 6 days after vaccination. The receptors were gathered from a man aged 50-59 years who received an inactivated influenza vaccine.

This clonotype was detected a few times. The V gene is TRBV6-5, the J gene TRBJ1-1, with TRBD1 as a possible D gene (6 bases). The germline gives CDR1 MNHEY, CDR2 SVGAGI. Trimming took off 2 bases at V and 1 base at J, with 14 bases between the two ends. The CDR3 length is 16 residues. CDR3 sequence: CASSYDRGGENTEAFF. Here the CDR3 DNA reads TGTGCCAGCAGTTACGACCGAGGGGGGGAGAACACTGAAGCTTTCTTT.

This chain connects TRBV4-2 to TRBJ2-2; TRBD2 agrees at 16 bases. The length of the CDR3 is 17 residues. Germline CDR1 and CDR2: LGHNA and YNFKEQ. V shed 10 bases, J shed 3 bases, and the junction held 8 bases outside the gene matches. CDR3 DNA: TGTGCCACCAGGGGACTAGCGGGGGGGCTTGACACCGGGGAGCTGTTTTTT. It specifies CATRGLAGGLDTGELFF.

This clonotype was detected a few times. This chain's CDR3 is CAISGAGGLIPEQFF. The CDR3 bases are TGTGCCATCAGTGGGGCGGGGGGCCTGATACCTGAGCAGTTCTTC. The V gene is TRBV10-3, the J gene TRBJ2-1; 8 bases are a match to TRBD2. V shed 4 bases, J shed 9 bases, and the junction held 11 bases outside the gene matches. Germline V gene data show CDR1 as ENHRY and CDR2 as SYGVKD. The CDR3 loop spans 15 amino acids.

This clonotype occurred a few times. The rearrangement uses TRBV18 and TRBJ2-7, with 7 nucleotides matching TRBD2. Trimming removed 1 base from V and 4 bases from J; junction bases left unmatched: 1. The CDR3 covers 13 residues. Germline values: CDR1 KGHSH, CDR2 LQKENI. CDR3 sequence reads: CASSPREGYEQYF. DNA for the CDR3: TGTGCCAGCTCACCACGGGAGGGTTACGAGCAGTACTTC.

In this sample, this clonotype turned up a few times. V usage is TRBV29-1 and J usage is TRBJ2-3, with 9 bases aligning to TRBD1. With V trimmed by 7 bases and J by 6 bases, 11 bases remained unmatched. Germline CDR1 reads SQVTM; CDR2 reads ANQGSEA. The CDR3 is 14 residues long. CDR3 nucleotide sequence: TGCAGCGCTGATACAGGGGGCATGAGGGATACGCAGTATTTT. Protein product: CSADTGGMRDTQYF.

The chain recombines TRBV2 with TRBJ2-5, with 15 bases matching TRBD2. The germline gives CDR1 SNHLY, CDR2 FYNNEI. CDR3 length equals 17 residues. Unmatched junction bases numbered 7, after V lost 3 bases and J lost 5 bases. CDR3 sequence reads: CASSDWGLAGGWETQYF. The CDR3 bases are TGTGCCAGCAGTGATTGGGGACTAGCGGGAGGTTGGGAGACCCAGTACTTC. Full variable domain (rest looked up from reference TRBV2 and TRBJ2-5): EPEVTQTPSHQVTQMGQEVILRCVPISNHLYFYWYRQILGQKVEFLVSFYNNEISEKSEIFDDQFSVERPDGSNFTLKIRSTKLEDSAMYFCASSDWGLAGGWETQYFGPGTRLLVL.

This chain connects TRBV7-7 to TRBJ2-3; D is possibly TRBD1 or TRBD2 (5 bases each). V was shortened by 5 bases and J by 6 bases, with 18 bases between the two germline ends. The CDR3 length is 15 residues. The germline V gene encodes CDR1 SSHAT and CDR2 FNYEAQ (reference sequence). CDR3 residues: CASSRGRDPGDTQYF. The CDR3 DNA sequence: TGTGCCAGCAGCCGGGGCCGGGACCCCGGGGATACGCAGTATTTT.

This chain joins TRBV29-1 and TRBJ2-2; D is uncertain. CDR1 and CDR2 from the germline V gene are SQVTM and ANQGSEA. V gave up 2 bases and J gave up 7 bases, with 5 bases separating them. This CDR3 is built from 11 residues. CDR3 residues: CSVEYIGELFF. CDR3 DNA: TGCAGCGTTGAATATATCGGGGAGCTGTTTTTT.

This clonotype was observed a few times. The chain combines TRBV12-3 or TRBV12-4 with TRBJ2-1; 9 positions agree with TRBD1. The CDR3 contains 15 residues. After removal of 7 bases from V and 0 bases from J, the junction contained 4 bases not matched to a gene. CDR3 residues: CASTLGQGSYNEQFF. Here the CDR3 DNA reads TGTGCCAGCACCTTGGGACAGGGCTCCTACAATGAGCAGTTCTTC.

The chain has TRBV12-3 or TRBV12-4 and TRBJ2-5, with 7 nucleotides matching TRBD2. This CDR3 spans 15 amino acids. V lost 6 bases to trimming and J lost 2 bases; unmatched junction nucleotides: 9. This chain's CDR3 is CASSPGRLDQETQYF. In DNA, the CDR3 is TGTGCCAGCAGCCCCGGGAGGTTGGATCAAGAGACCCAGTACTTC.

The chain links TRBV28 to TRBJ2-1, with no clear D. The CDR3 length is 14 residues. Trimming shortened V by 3 bases and J by 8 bases, and 14 bases separated the two germline ends. CDR1 and CDR2 (germline): MDHEN, SYDVKM. The chain's CDR3 is CASSLVMSTHEQFF. DNA of the CDR3: TGTGCCAGCAGTTTGGTGATGAGCACCCATGAGCAGTTCTTC.

The chain carries TRBV7-9 and TRBJ2-7; TRBD2 matches 14 bases. The CDR3 spans 15 residues. Germline V gives CDR1 SEHNR, CDR2 FQNEAQ (reference sequence). After removal of 4 bases from V and 5 bases from J, the junction contained 4 bases not matched to a gene. The CDR3 here is CASSSGLAGGDEQYF. CDR3 nucleotide sequence: TGTGCCAGCAGCTCCGGACTAGCGGGGGGAGACGAGCAGTACTTC.

This clonotype was counted ten times or more. CDR3 loop: CSGGGGLASYNEQFF. The CDR3 DNA is TGCAGCGGGGGGGGCGGACTAGCCTCCTACAATGAGCAGTTCTTC. The chain joins TRBV29-1 to TRBJ2-1, with TRBD2 matching 8 bases. After removal of 7 bases from V and 0 bases from J, the junction contained 8 bases not matched to a gene. The CDR3 is 15 residues long. Germline V lookup: CDR1 SQVTM, CDR2 ANQGSEA.

The table lists this clonotype with a few counts. J is TRBJ2-2 and V is TRBV12-3 or TRBV12-4; no reliable D call. CDR3 size: 11 residues. V lost 3 bases and J 9 bases, leaving 5 bases between the germline ends. The CDR3 DNA sequence: TGTGCCAGCAGTTTTAGCAGGGAGCTGTTTTTT. It encodes CASSFSRELFF.

This clonotype has more than one count but fewer than ten. The CDR3: CASSYLLGAEAFF. CDR3 DNA sequence: TGTGCCAGCAGTTACCTGTTGGGGGCTGAAGCTTTCTTT. The chain couples TRBV6-5 to TRBJ1-1; the D gene is possibly TRBD1 (5 bases). The CDR3 runs 13 residues. Deletions cut 2 bases from V and 6 bases from J, with 10 bases between. Germline V gives CDR1 MNHEY, CDR2 SVGAGI.

A few counts support this clonotype. The chain uses TRBV27 and TRBJ2-2; 9 bases fit TRBD2. Germline-derived CDR1 and CDR2 are MNHEY and SMNVEV (reference sequence). The CDR3 has 15 residues. The V segment lost 6 bases and the J segment 0 bases; nucleotides outside the gene matches: 2. The CDR3 spells CASSRLAANTGELFF. The CDR3 bases are TGTGCCAGCAGCCGACTAGCGGCGAACACCGGGGAGCTGTTTTTT.

This clonotype appeared many times. The gene calls are TRBV5-1 and TRBJ1-6; D gene unclear. The CDR3 is 14 residues long. V gave up 1 base and J gave up 7 bases, with 9 bases separating them. Looked up from germline, CDR1 is SGHRS and CDR2 is YFSETQ. DNA of the CDR3: TGCGCCAGCAGCTTGAGGACGAGGAATTCACCCCTCCACTTT. Protein product: CASSLRTRNSPLHF.

The rearrangement uses TRBV5-1 and TRBJ2-5; possibly TRBD2 for D (5 bases). V lost 0 bases, J lost 6 bases, and 9 bases lay in between. Per germline, CDR1 SGHRS and CDR2 YFSETQ. This CDR3 spans 13 amino acids. Here the CDR3 DNA reads TGCGCCAGCAGCTTGGGCGGGCGGCAGACCCAGTACTTC. Amino acids: CASSLGGRQTQYF.

The chain combines TRBV9 with TRBJ2-7, with TRBD1 matching over 8 bases. CDR3 length: 13 amino acids. Germline lookup yields CDR1 SGDLS and CDR2 YYNGEE. Germline trimming cut 3 bases from V and 10 bases from J; bases unmatched to any gene: 9. CDR3 sequence (DNA): TGTGCCAGCAGCGAACGGACAGGGTCTAGTCAGTACTTC. Its protein product is CASSERTGSSQYF.